These 9 T cell receptor beta chains originate from one sample sequenced in a study of T cell clonotyping in hematopoietic cell transplantation. Sequencing was performed with immunoSEQ multiplex PCR; in TCRdb, only in-frame clones are kept and a portion is missing. Of fewer than 30,000 clones in the sample, more than 90% were seen once. Sequences were obtained from peripheral blood mononuclear cells. The receptors originated from a man between 45 and 60 years old in good health. Some clones in this sample may be carry-over from other donors' samples.

J is TRBJ1-2 and V is TRBV7-2, with a possible D match to TRBD1 (5 bases). V lost 5 bases to trimming and J lost 6 bases, with 19 bases between them. This CDR3 region has 15 residues. The germline V gene encodes CDR1 SGHTA and CDR2 FQGNSA. DNA for the CDR3: TGTGCCAGCAGCCCGAGCTCGGCAGGGAGTAATGGCTACACCTTC. Residues: CASSPSSAGSNGYTF.

This chain connects TRBV6-1 to TRBJ1-1; D is perhaps TRBD1 (6 bases). The V gene's germline CDR1 is MNHNS and CDR2 SASEGT. CDR3 length: 14 residues. V lost 8 bases and J lost 7, with 20 bases in between. Here the CDR3 DNA reads TGTGCCAGCCGAAAGCAGGGGACGCTGGATGAAGCTTTCTTT. It codes for CASRKQGTLDEAFF.

V usage is TRBV7-8 and J usage is TRBJ2-5, with TRBD2 matching over 7 bases. Germline V CDR1 and CDR2: SGHVS, FQNEAQ. Trimming at V came to 5 bases and at J to 0 bases, leaving 6 bases not matched to a gene. This CDR3 comprises 15 residues. CDR3 DNA: TGTGCCAGCAGCCGCATTCGGGGGGACCAAGAGACCCAGTACTTC. It yields the protein CASSRIRGDQETQYF.

J is TRBJ2-6 and V is TRBV4-3; D tentatively reads TRBD1 or TRBD2 (5 bases each). CDR1 and CDR2 (germline): LGHNA, YSLEER. This CDR3 comprises 20 residues. The V end was cut by 0 bases, the J end by 2 bases, with 20 bases between. CDR3 loop: CASSQDRPSTFRAGANVLTF. The DNA of the CDR3 is TGCGCCAGCAGCCAAGATCGCCCTAGCACGTTCAGGGCTGGGGCCAACGTCCTGACTTTC.

The V gene is TRBV5-1, the J gene TRBJ2-5, with TRBD2 as a possible D gene (6 bases). Trimming took 4 bases from V and 4 from J, leaving 17 bases between them. Per the germline V gene, CDR1 is SGHRS and CDR2 is YFSETQ. This CDR3 contains 15 residues. The CDR3 bases are TGCGCCAGCAGCCCAGGGACTTATCCACCAGAGACCCAGTACTTC. The encoded protein is CASSPGTYPPETQYF.

V is TRBV4-3 and J is TRBJ1-2; perhaps TRBD1 as D (6 bases). V lost 1 base to trimming and J lost 6 bases, with 6 bases between them. CDR3 length: 12 residues. Germline V gene data show CDR1 as LGHNA and CDR2 as YSLEER. CDR3 bases: TGCGCCAGCAGCCAAGCAGGGGATGGCTACACCTTC. This codes for CASSQAGDGYTF.

The genes are TRBV10-1 and TRBJ1-1, with D possibly being TRBD1 (6 bases). Germline V lookup: CDR1 WNHNN, CDR2 SYGVQD (reference sequence). V dropped 2 bases and J dropped 1 base, with 8 bases sitting between them. The CDR3 runs 14 residues. As DNA, the CDR3 is TGCGCCAGCAGTGAGGGGGGACAGAACACTGAAGCTTTCTTT. This sequence encodes CASSEGGQNTEAFF.

This chain joins TRBV7-3 and TRBJ2-5; possibly TRBD1 or TRBD2 for D (5 bases each). The germline V gene encodes CDR1 SGHTA and CDR2 FQGTGA. V lost 5 bases and J lost 3, with 16 bases in between. This CDR3 comprises 15 residues. CDR3 bases: TGTGCCAGCAGCCTAATGGGACGTCGAGAAGAGACCCAGTACTTC. It encodes CASSLMGRREETQYF. The variable domain in full, with the rest retrieved from reference TRBV7-3 and TRBJ2-5, is GAGVSQTPSNKVTEKGKYVELRCDPISGHTALYWYRQSLGQGPEFLIYFQGTGAADDSGLPNDRFFAVRPEGSVSTLKIQRTERGDSAVYLCASSLMGRREETQYFGPGTRLLVL.

The chain employs TRBV5-1 and TRBJ2-7; D not resolved. This CDR3 has 17 residues. V was clipped by 1 base and J by 2 bases, with 19 bases between them. CDR1 is SGHRS and CDR2 is YFSETQ in the germline V gene. CDR3 protein: CASSLLPDNTKAYEQYF. The DNA of the CDR3 is TGCGCCAGCAGCTTGCTCCCCGACAATACGAAAGCCTACGAGCAGTACTTC.